These T cell receptor beta chains were read from a single sample in a study of blood T cell repertoires in COVID-19. Profiled with immunoSEQ multiplex PCR; TCRdb holds only in-frame clones, not every one. The sample holds around 400,000 clones, about 87% seen once. Sequencing used peripheral blood. The receptors originated from a woman aged 55 to 70 with COVID-19, enrolled during active disease. CDR3s include the opening cysteine and the closing phenylalanine or tryptophan. Each record gives: D gene, J gene, V gene, clone size, CDR3 protein, CDR3 DNA. D genes are given only for firm matches. The listing skips clone size in some rows; elsewhere it reads once, few, many or a size class.

D gene: TRBD1
J gene: TRBJ1-5
V gene: TRBV28
clone size: -
CDR3 protein: CASSLADRGYQPQHF
CDR3 DNA: TGTGCCAGCAGTTTAGCGGACAGGGGGTATCAGCCCCAGCATTTT

D gene: -
J gene: TRBJ1-2
V gene: TRBV2
clone size: -
CDR3 protein: CASTGQGPSYGYTF
CDR3 DNA: TGTGCCAGCACTGGACAAGGACCCTCCTATGGCTACACCTTC

D gene: -
J gene: TRBJ2-5
V gene: TRBV11-2
clone size: -
CDR3 protein: CASSLDGGRRETQYF
CDR3 DNA: TGTGCCAGCAGCTTAGATGGGGGGAGACGAGAGACCCAGTACTTC

D gene: TRBD1
J gene: TRBJ2-2
V gene: TRBV13
clone size: once
CDR3 protein: CASTPTHRGRNTGELFF
CDR3 DNA: TGTGCCAGCACCCCAACACACAGGGGGAGGAACACCGGGGAGCTGTTTTTT

D gene: -
J gene: TRBJ1-6
V gene: TRBV5-1
clone size: -
CDR3 protein: CASSLAWRSSSYNSPLHF
CDR3 DNA: TGCGCCAGCAGCTTGGCCTGGAGGAGTAGCTCCTATAATTCACCCCTCCACTTT

D gene: -
J gene: TRBJ1-1
V gene: TRBV19
clone size: once
CDR3 protein: CASSRGTTTEAFF
CDR3 DNA: TGTGCCAGTAGTAGGGGCACGACCACTGAAGCTTTCTTT

D gene: TRBD1
J gene: TRBJ2-1
V gene: TRBV11-1
clone size: -
CDR3 protein: CASSTDRAQYNEQFF
CDR3 DNA: TGTGCCAGCAGCACGGACAGGGCGCAATACAATGAGCAGTTCTTC

D gene: -
J gene: TRBJ1-2
V gene: TRBV27
clone size: -
CDR3 protein: CASSLYGVQANYGYTF
CDR3 DNA: TGTGCCAGCAGTTTATACGGGGTCCAAGCTAACTATGGCTACACCTTC

D gene: -
J gene: TRBJ1-2
V gene: TRBV19
clone size: -
CDR3 protein: CASSAPGQGNYGYTF
CDR3 DNA: TGTGCCAGTAGTGCCCCCGGGCAGGGGAACTATGGCTACACCTTC

D gene: -
J gene: TRBJ2-5
V gene: TRBV19
clone size: -
CDR3 protein: CASSKGGSGETQYF
CDR3 DNA: TGTGCCAGTAGTAAAGGGGGTAGTGGGGAGACCCAGTACTTC

D gene: -
J gene: TRBJ1-2
V gene: TRBV15
clone size: -
CDR3 protein: CATSRGLGGINYGYTF
CDR3 DNA: TGTGCCACCAGCAGAGGGCTAGGAGGGATAAACTATGGCTACACCTTC

D gene: -
J gene: TRBJ2-6
V gene: TRBV3-1/TRBV3-2
clone size: -
CDR3 protein: CASRLGSGVSGANVLTF
CDR3 DNA: TGTGCCAGCAGATTAGGGAGTGGCGTTTCCGGGGCCAACGTCCTGACTTTC

D gene: -
J gene: TRBJ2-7
V gene: TRBV28
clone size: -
CDR3 protein: CASSSIPIGQYF
CDR3 DNA: TGTGCCAGCAGTTCCATCCCCATCGGGCAGTACTTC

D gene: TRBD1
J gene: TRBJ1-1
V gene: TRBV6-4
clone size: -
CDR3 protein: CASSVDRAGTEAFF
CDR3 DNA: TGTGCCAGCAGCGTTGACAGGGCTGGCACTGAAGCTTTCTTT

D gene: -
J gene: TRBJ1-2
V gene: TRBV30
clone size: -
CDR3 protein: CAWSARQSSNYGYTF
CDR3 DNA: TGTGCCTGGAGTGCCAGGCAGTCTTCTAACTATGGCTACACCTTC

D gene: -
J gene: TRBJ1-5
V gene: TRBV2
clone size: -
CDR3 protein: CASSAQGGSQPQHF
CDR3 DNA: TGTGCCAGCAGTGCCCAGGGCGGTAGTCAGCCCCAGCATTTT

D gene: -
J gene: TRBJ2-7
V gene: TRBV13
clone size: few
CDR3 protein: CASSFGEGEQYF
CDR3 DNA: -

D gene: -
J gene: TRBJ2-3
V gene: TRBV2
clone size: -
CDR3 protein: CASSDLGSRPTDTQYF
CDR3 DNA: TGTGCCAGCAGTGATTTGGGTAGCCGACCCACAGATACGCAGTATTTT

D gene: -
J gene: TRBJ1-1
V gene: TRBV12-5
clone size: -
CDR3 protein: CASGTDTGSGAEAFF
CDR3 DNA: TGTGCTAGTGGCACCGATACAGGGTCCGGCGCTGAAGCTTTCTTT

D gene: -
J gene: TRBJ1-5
V gene: TRBV2
clone size: -
CDR3 protein: CASTGGNSNQPQHF
CDR3 DNA: TGTGCCAGCACCGGGGGTAATAGCAATCAGCCCCAGCATTTT

D gene: TRBD2
J gene: TRBJ2-3
V gene: TRBV5-4
clone size: -
CDR3 protein: CASSLGSSGFTDTQYF
CDR3 DNA: TGTGCCAGCAGCTTGGGTTCTAGCGGATTCACAGATACGCAGTATTTT

D gene: -
J gene: TRBJ1-1
V gene: TRBV4-1
clone size: -
CDR3 protein: CASSQGLTAMNTEAFF
CDR3 DNA: TGCGCCAGCAGCCAAGGGTTGACAGCAATGAACACTGAAGCTTTCTTT

D gene: TRBD1
J gene: TRBJ2-7
V gene: TRBV5-6
clone size: -
CDR3 protein: CASSPRGPGEQYF
CDR3 DNA: TGTGCCAGCAGCCCCAGGGGGCCGGGAGAGCAGTACTTC

D gene: -
J gene: TRBJ2-2
V gene: TRBV7-3
clone size: -
CDR3 protein: CASSPSDTGELFF
CDR3 DNA: TGTGCCAGCAGCCCGTCGGACACCGGGGAGCTGTTTTTT

D gene: -
J gene: TRBJ2-3
V gene: TRBV28
clone size: -
CDR3 protein: CASSLEGQTVSDTQYF
CDR3 DNA: TGTGCCAGCAGTTTAGAGGGACAAACAGTCTCAGATACGCAGTATTTT

D gene: -
J gene: TRBJ2-1
V gene: TRBV2
clone size: few
CDR3 protein: CASATDSSYNEQFF
CDR3 DNA: TGTGCCAGCGCTACGGACAGCTCCTACAATGAGCAGTTCTTC

D gene: TRBD2
J gene: TRBJ2-1
V gene: TRBV19
clone size: -
CDR3 protein: CASRSMGLAGGSRYNEQFF
CDR3 DNA: TGTGCCAGTAGATCCATGGGACTAGCGGGGGGGTCACGCTACAATGAGCAGTTCTTC

D gene: TRBD1
J gene: TRBJ2-7
V gene: TRBV7-2
clone size: -
CDR3 protein: CASSPRQGNDEQYF
CDR3 DNA: TGTGCCAGCAGCCCGCGACAGGGGAACGACGAGCAGTACTTC

D gene: -
J gene: TRBJ2-3
V gene: TRBV4-1
clone size: -
CDR3 protein: CASSPDTSTDTQYF
CDR3 DNA: TGCGCCAGCAGCCCGGACACCAGCACAGATACGCAGTATTTT

D gene: TRBD1
J gene: TRBJ1-1
V gene: TRBV5-6
clone size: once
CDR3 protein: CASSLGGTGRTEAFF
CDR3 DNA: TGTGCCAGCAGCTTGGGAGGGACAGGGAGGACTGAAGCTTTCTTT

D gene: TRBD1
J gene: TRBJ2-3
V gene: TRBV28
clone size: -
CDR3 protein: CASLSPGQGSTDTQYF
CDR3 DNA: TGTGCCAGCCTATCTCCGGGACAGGGAAGCACAGATACGCAGTATTTT

D gene: TRBD1
J gene: TRBJ1-1
V gene: TRBV6-5
clone size: -
CDR3 protein: CASRAGTANTEAFF
CDR3 DNA: TGTGCCAGCAGAGCCGGGACAGCTAACACTGAAGCTTTCTTT

D gene: TRBD1
J gene: TRBJ2-2
V gene: TRBV5-6
clone size: -
CDR3 protein: CASSSQGAAIGELFF
CDR3 DNA: TGTGCCAGCAGCTCCCAGGGGGCGGCTATCGGGGAGCTGTTTTTT

D gene: -
J gene: TRBJ1-5
V gene: TRBV18
clone size: -
CDR3 protein: CASSPNGLRAGSNQPQHF
CDR3 DNA: TGTGCCAGCTCACCAAACGGGTTAAGAGCCGGGAGCAATCAGCCCCAGCATTTT

D gene: TRBD2
J gene: TRBJ2-3
V gene: TRBV6-1
clone size: -
CDR3 protein: CASSEPGLAGAHDTQYF
CDR3 DNA: TGTGCCAGCAGTGAACCGGGACTAGCGGGTGCTCACGATACGCAGTATTTT

D gene: -
J gene: TRBJ2-1
V gene: TRBV5-1
clone size: -
CDR3 protein: CASSFRTGKEDEQFF
CDR3 DNA: TGCGCCAGCAGCTTTCGAACAGGGAAGGAAGATGAGCAGTTCTTC

D gene: -
J gene: TRBJ1-1
V gene: TRBV21-1
clone size: few
CDR3 protein: CASSKALGTAGSTEAFF
CDR3 DNA: TGTGCCAGCAGCAAAGCGCTTGGGACAGCTGGGAGCACTGAAGCTTTCTTT

D gene: -
J gene: TRBJ2-7
V gene: TRBV5-6
clone size: -
CDR3 protein: CASSVYSYEQYF
CDR3 DNA: TGTGCCAGCAGCGTCTATTCCTACGAGCAGTACTTC

D gene: -
J gene: TRBJ1-2
V gene: TRBV3-1/TRBV3-2
clone size: -
CDR3 protein: CASSQGQGVYGYTF
CDR3 DNA: TGTGCCAGCAGCCAAGGTCAGGGTGTCTATGGCTACACCTTC

D gene: -
J gene: TRBJ2-5
V gene: TRBV5-6
clone size: -
CDR3 protein: CASSFNGGPETQYF
CDR3 DNA: TGTGCCAGCAGCTTTAACGGGGGGCCTGAGACCCAGTACTTC

D gene: TRBD2
J gene: TRBJ2-2
V gene: TRBV6-1
clone size: -
CDR3 protein: CASSELAGDTGELFF
CDR3 DNA: TGTGCCAGCAGTGAGTTAGCGGGGGACACCGGGGAGCTGTTTTTT

D gene: TRBD1
J gene: TRBJ2-7
V gene: TRBV18
clone size: -
CDR3 protein: CASSESWDSSYEQYF
CDR3 DNA: TGTGCCAGCTCAGAATCCTGGGACAGCTCCTACGAGCAGTACTTC

D gene: -
J gene: TRBJ2-7
V gene: TRBV12-5
clone size: -
CDR3 protein: CASGPSGIPYEQYF
CDR3 DNA: TGTGCTAGTGGCCCGTCCGGGATCCCCTACGAGCAGTACTTC

D gene: -
J gene: TRBJ2-4
V gene: TRBV6-4
clone size: -
CDR3 protein: CASRDDSSKNIQYF
CDR3 DNA: TGTGCCAGCAGGGATGACAGCTCCAAAAACATTCAGTACTTC

D gene: -
J gene: TRBJ2-5
V gene: TRBV6-5
clone size: -
CDR3 protein: CATRFLETQYF
CDR3 DNA: -

D gene: -
J gene: TRBJ1-3
V gene: TRBV29-1
clone size: -
CDR3 protein: CSVRTGTRGNTIYF
CDR3 DNA: TGCAGCGTTCGCACAGGGACGAGGGGAAACACCATATATTTT

D gene: TRBD1
J gene: TRBJ2-5
V gene: TRBV19
clone size: many
CDR3 protein: CASSTGTGRETQYF
CDR3 DNA: TGTGCCAGTAGTACCGGGACAGGAAGAGAGACCCAGTACTTC

D gene: -
J gene: TRBJ1-6
V gene: TRBV6-6
clone size: -
CDR3 protein: CASGETGSYNSPLHF
CDR3 DNA: TGTGCCAGCGGCGAGACTGGCTCCTATAATTCACCCCTCCACTTT

D gene: -
J gene: TRBJ1-5
V gene: TRBV7-9
clone size: few
CDR3 protein: CASSPGDQPQHF
CDR3 DNA: TGTGCCAGCAGCCCCGGGGATCAGCCCCAGCATTTT